This TCR beta chain was sequenced in a study of OX40 agonist ivuxolimab in advanced cancers. Across the study: Cohort: 80% to 85% men, mean age 60, aged about 20 to 79.

CDR1 is MDHEN, CDR2 SYDVKM, per germline. Between the trimmed V and J ends, which lost 6 bases and 0 bases, there was a span of 18 bases. The CDR3 contains 17 residues. The method was immunoSEQ multiplex PCR; TCRdb's version includes in-frame clones alone and lacks a portion of them. The top ten clones hold 3.5% to 4% of a sample with roughly 60,000 clones, around 84% of them seen once. With baseline, cycle 4 day 1, and cycle 7 day 1 as timepoints, blood was sampled. This material consisted of CD4+ or CD8+ T cells sorted from blood, taken in a trial of the OX40 agonist ivuxolimab. This chain links TRBV28 with TRBJ1-3, with D unresolved. The receptor comes from an adult with an advanced solid tumor such as melanoma, head and neck, liver or kidney cancer. The CDR3, as DNA: TGTGCCAGCAGCCCTCCCGGGAGCTTCCTCTCTGGAAACACCATATATTTT. It yields the protein CASSPPGSFLSGNTIYF.